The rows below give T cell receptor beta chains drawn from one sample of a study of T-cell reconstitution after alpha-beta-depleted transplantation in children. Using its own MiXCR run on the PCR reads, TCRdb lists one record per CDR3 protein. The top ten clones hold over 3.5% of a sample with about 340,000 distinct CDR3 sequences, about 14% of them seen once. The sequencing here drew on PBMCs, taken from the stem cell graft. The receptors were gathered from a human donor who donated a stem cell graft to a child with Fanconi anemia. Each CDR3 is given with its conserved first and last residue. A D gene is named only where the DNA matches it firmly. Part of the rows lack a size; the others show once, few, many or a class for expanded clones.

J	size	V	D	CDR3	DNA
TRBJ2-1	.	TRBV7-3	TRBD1	CASSLQTGDEQFF	TGTGCCAGCAGCTTACAGACAGGGGATGAGCAGTTCTTC
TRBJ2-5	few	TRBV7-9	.	CASSSGWGRETQYF	TGTGCCAGCAGCTCTGGCTGGGGTCGGGAGACCCAGTACTTC
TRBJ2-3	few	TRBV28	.	CASSLSRSGTDTQYF	TGTGCCAGCAGCCTTTCCCGCTCGGGCACAGATACGCAGTATTTT
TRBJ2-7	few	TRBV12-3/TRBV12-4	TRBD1	CASSLNPGQGVPYEQYF	TGTGCCAGCAGCCTGAACCCGGGACAGGGGGTCCCCTACGAGCAGTACTTC
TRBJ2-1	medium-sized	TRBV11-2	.	CASSLGWMAEGEQFF	TGTGCCAGCAGCTTAGGTTGGATGGCGGAGGGTGAGCAGTTCTTC
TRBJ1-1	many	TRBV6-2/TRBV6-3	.	CASSRGRLNTEAFF	TGTGCCAGCAGCCGCGGGCGGCTGAACACTGAAGCTTTCTTT
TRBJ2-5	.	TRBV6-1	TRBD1	CASRSGQGVQETQYF	TGTGCCAGCAGGTCGGGACAGGGGGTTCAAGAGACCCAGTACTTC
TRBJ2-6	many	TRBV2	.	CASSEEGTGANVLTF	TGTGCCAGCAGTGAAGAGGGGACTGGGGCCAACGTCCTGACTTTC
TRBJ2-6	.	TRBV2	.	CASSPHMRTGANVLTF	TGTGCCAGCAGTCCACATATGAGGACCGGGGCCAACGTCCTGACTTTC
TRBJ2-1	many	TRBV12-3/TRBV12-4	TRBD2	CASSPPGLASNEQFF	TGTGCCAGCAGTCCTCCCGGACTAGCCTCCAATGAGCAGTTCTTC
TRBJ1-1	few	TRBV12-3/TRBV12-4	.	CASSLGLPGTEAFF	TGTGCCAGCAGTTTAGGGCTCCCCGGCACTGAAGCTTTCTTT
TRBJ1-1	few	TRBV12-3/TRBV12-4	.	CASSLQRSTEAFF	TGTGCCAGCAGTCTCCAAAGGAGTACCGAAGCTTTCTTT
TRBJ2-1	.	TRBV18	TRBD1	CASSPTRTGDNEQFF	TGTGCCAGCTCACCAACGAGGACAGGGGACAATGAGCAGTTCTTC
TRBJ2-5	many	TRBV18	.	CASSVNLGYQETQYF	TGTGCCAGCTCTGTTAACCTTGGGTACCAAGAGACCCAGTACTTC
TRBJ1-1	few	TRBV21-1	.	CASSKGLVNTEAFF	TGTGCCAGCAGCAAAGGGTTAGTGAACACTGAAGCTTTCTTT
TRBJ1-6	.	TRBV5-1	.	CASSLNGVDNSPLHF	TGCGCCAGCAGCTTGAATGGGGTTGATAATTCACCCCTCCACTTT
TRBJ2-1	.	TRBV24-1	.	CATSQGYNEQFF	TGTGCCACCAGCCAGGGGTACAATGAGCAGTTCTTC
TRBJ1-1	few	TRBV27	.	CASSLNPWDTEAFF	TGTGCCAGCAGTTTAAATCCCTGGGACACTGAAGCTTTCTTT
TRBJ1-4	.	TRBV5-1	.	CASSLQGDEKLFF	TGCGCCAGCAGCTTACAGGGCGATGAAAAACTGTTTTTT
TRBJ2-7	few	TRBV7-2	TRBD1	CASSLAKKTPQGAGSYEQYF	TGTGCCAGCAGCTTAGCGAAAAAGACACCACAGGGGGCCGGTTCCTACGAGCAGTACTTC
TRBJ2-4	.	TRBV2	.	CASSEDSLAKNIQYF	TGTGCCAGCAGTGAGGACAGTCTAGCCAAAAACATTCAGTACTTC
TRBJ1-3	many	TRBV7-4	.	CASSLRGRSGNTIYF	TGTGCCAGCAGCTTGAGAGGGAGAAGTGGAAACACCATATATTTT
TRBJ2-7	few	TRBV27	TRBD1	CASSFAGGRDEQYF	TGTGCCAGCAGTTTTGCAGGGGGCAGGGACGAGCAGTACTTC
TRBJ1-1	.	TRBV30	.	CAWNRNTEAFF	TGTGCCTGGAATCGAAACACTGAAGCTTTCTTT
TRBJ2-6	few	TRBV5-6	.	CASSQGNSGANVLTF	TGTGCCAGCAGCCAGGGGAACTCTGGGGCCAACGTCCTGACTTTC
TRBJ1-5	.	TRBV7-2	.	CASSLGATGQQPQHF	TGTGCCAGCAGCTTAGGGGCCACAGGGCAACAGCCCCAGCATTTT
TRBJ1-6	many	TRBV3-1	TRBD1	CATTGVGSPLHF	TGTGCCACCACAGGGGTGGGTTCACCCCTCCACTTT
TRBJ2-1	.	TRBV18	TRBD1	CASSPRTGSSYNEQFF	TGTGCCAGCTCACCGCGGACAGGGTCCTCCTACAATGAGCAGTTCTTC
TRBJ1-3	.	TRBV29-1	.	CSVGHSGNTIYF	TGCAGCGTTGGGCACTCTGGAAACACCATATATTTT
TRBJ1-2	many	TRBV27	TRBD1	CASSSIGQGAQYGYTF	TGTGCCAGCAGTTCGATAGGACAGGGGGCGCAGTATGGCTACACCTTC
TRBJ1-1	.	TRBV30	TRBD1	CAWRGDSPTHAEAFF	TGTGCCTGGAGGGGGGACAGTCCGACCCACGCTGAAGCTTTCTTT
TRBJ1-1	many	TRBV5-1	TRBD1	CASSLLSAGTDTEAFF	TGCGCCAGCAGCTTGTTGTCGGCAGGGACAGACACTGAAGCTTTCTTT
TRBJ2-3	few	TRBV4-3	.	CASSQDTVTDTQYF	TGCGCCAGCAGCCAAGACACAGTCACAGATACGCAGTATTTT
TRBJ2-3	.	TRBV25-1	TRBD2	CASSELAGGLIGKDTQYF	TGTGCCAGCAGTGAATTAGCGGGGGGCTTGATAGGGAAAGATACGCAGTATTTT
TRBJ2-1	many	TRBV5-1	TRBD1	CASSFVPGQGNEQFF	TGCGCCAGCAGCTTCGTCCCGGGACAGGGGAATGAGCAGTTCTTC
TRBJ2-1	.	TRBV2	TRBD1	CASSEPGQSSYNEQFF	TGTGCCAGCAGTGAGCCGGGACAGTCCTCCTACAATGAGCAGTTCTTC
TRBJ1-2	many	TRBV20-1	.	CSATDSSYGYTF	TGCAGTGCTACCGACAGTAGTTATGGCTACACCTTC
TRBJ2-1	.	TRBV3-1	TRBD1	CASSLTGGGENEQFF	TGTGCCAGCAGCCTGACAGGGGGCGGGGAGAATGAGCAGTTCTTC
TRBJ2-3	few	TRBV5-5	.	CASSLVVGGLVTDTQYF	TGTGCCAGCAGCTTGGTGGTGGGGGGGCTGGTCACAGATACGCAGTATTTT
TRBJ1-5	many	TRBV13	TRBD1	CASSLDRVGPQHF	TGTGCCAGCAGTTTAGACAGGGTTGGTCCCCAGCATTTT
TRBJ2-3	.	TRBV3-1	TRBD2	CATCQDLSGGAGDTQYF	TGTGCCACCTGCCAAGATCTGAGCGGGGGGGCAGGAGATACGCAGTATTTT
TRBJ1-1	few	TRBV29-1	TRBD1	CSVATGSNTEAFF	TGCAGCGTTGCGACAGGGTCGAACACTGAAGCTTTCTTT
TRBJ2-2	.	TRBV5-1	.	CASSPREPGTGELFF	TGCGCCAGCAGCCCCCGGGAGCCGGGGACCGGGGAGCTGTTTTTT
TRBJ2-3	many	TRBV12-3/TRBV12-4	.	CASRGAGTDTQYF	TGTGCCAGCAGAGGAGCGGGCACAGATACGCAGTATTTT
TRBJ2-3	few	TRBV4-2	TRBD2	CASSQAFRGGNTDTQYF	TGTGCCAGCAGCCAAGCGTTTCGGGGGGGGAACACAGATACGCAGTATTTT
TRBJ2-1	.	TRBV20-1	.	CSADGVYNEQFF	TGCAGTGCCGACGGGGTTTACAATGAGCAGTTCTTC
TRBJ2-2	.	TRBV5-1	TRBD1	CASSPDRANTGELFF	TGCGCCAGCAGCCCGGACAGGGCGAACACCGGGGAGCTGTTTTTT
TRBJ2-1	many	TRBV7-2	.	CASSLNQGNEQFF	TGTGCCAGCAGCTTAAATCAGGGCAATGAGCAGTTCTTC
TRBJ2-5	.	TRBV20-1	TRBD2	CSATQRGGEETQYF	TGCAGTGCCACACAGCGGGGGGGCGAAGAGACCCAGTACTTC
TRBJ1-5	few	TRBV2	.	CASSEAPGGYSNQPQHF	TGTGCCAGCAGTGAGGCCCCCGGGGGATATAGCAATCAGCCCCAGCATTTT
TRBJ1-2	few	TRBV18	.	CASSPRGRSYGYTF	TGTGCCAGCTCGCCAAGGGGCAGGAGCTATGGCTACACCTTC
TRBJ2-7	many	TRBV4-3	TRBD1	CASSQAPGQGFEQYF	TGCGCCAGCAGCCAGGCTCCGGGACAGGGGTTCGAGCAGTACTTC
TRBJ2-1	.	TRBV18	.	CASSPLPSAKYNEQFF	TGTGCCAGCTCACCGTTACCTAGCGCAAAATACAATGAGCAGTTCTTC
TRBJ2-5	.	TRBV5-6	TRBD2	CASSLTGTSGTQYF	TGTGCCAGCAGCCTCACCGGGACTAGCGGGACCCAGTACTTC
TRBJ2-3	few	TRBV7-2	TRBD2	CASSRIAGRRYF	TGTGCCAGCAGCCGGATAGCGGGGAGGCGGTATTTT